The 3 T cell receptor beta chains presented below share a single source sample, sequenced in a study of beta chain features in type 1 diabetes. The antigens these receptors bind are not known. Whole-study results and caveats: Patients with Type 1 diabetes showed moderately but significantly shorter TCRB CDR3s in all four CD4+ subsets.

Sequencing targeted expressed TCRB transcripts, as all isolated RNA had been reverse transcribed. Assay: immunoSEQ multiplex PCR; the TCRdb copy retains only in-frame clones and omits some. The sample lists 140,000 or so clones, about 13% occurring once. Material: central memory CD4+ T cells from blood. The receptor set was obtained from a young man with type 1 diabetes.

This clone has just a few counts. This CDR3 reads CASQSGGRDTQYF. The CDR3 DNA is TGTGCCAGCCAGTCGGGGGGGAGGGATACGCAGTATTTT. The chain uses TRBV27 and TRBJ2-3, with 8 bases identical to TRBD2. This CDR3 comprises 13 residues. J gave up 6 bases and V 8 bases, and 7 bases lay outside the gene matches. The germline V gene encodes CDR1 MNHEY and CDR2 SMNVEV (reference sequence).

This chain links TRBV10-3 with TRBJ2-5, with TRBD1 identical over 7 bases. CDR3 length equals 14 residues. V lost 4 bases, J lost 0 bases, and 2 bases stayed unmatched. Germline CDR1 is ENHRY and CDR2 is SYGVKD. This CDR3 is CAISGGQYQETQYF. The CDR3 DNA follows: TGTGCCATCAGTGGGGGACAGTACCAAGAGACCCAGTACTTC.

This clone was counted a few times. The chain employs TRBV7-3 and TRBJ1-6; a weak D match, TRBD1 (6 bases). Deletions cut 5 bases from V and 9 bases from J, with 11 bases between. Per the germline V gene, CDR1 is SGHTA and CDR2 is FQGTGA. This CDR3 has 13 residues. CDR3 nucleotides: TGTGCCAGCAGCCCCATAGGGGGTTCACCCCTCCACTTT. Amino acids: CASSPIGGSPLHF.